What follows is one T cell receptor beta chain and its context. Its cognate antigen is unknown. This record comes from a study of STAT5B mutations in CD4+ large granular lymphocyte leukemia. Study background: Among healthy donors, a particular HLA allele went with more CDR3 'QG' motifs.

The data were produced by immunoSEQ multiplex PCR, yet TCRdb's version contains in-frame clones alone and is incomplete. The sample lists some 40,000 clones; about four fifths were seen once. CDR3 length equals 14 residues. Germline loops: CDR1 LNHDA, CDR2 SQIVND (reference sequence). Trimming took off 7 bases at V and 1 base at J, with 13 bases between the two ends. General study points: CD4-sorted patient repertoires seemed more clonal than healthy CD4+ repertoires. Without HLA matching, higher CD4+ than CD8+ T-LGLL clonality could reflect small sample size. Top patient clones used TRBV06 genes more often: 8/27 versus 2/35 in controls.

The chain joins TRBV19 to TRBJ1-1; a weak D match, TRBD1 (5 bases). Sequences were obtained from CD4+ T cells from blood buffy coats. This clonotype was sampled from a human donor in good health. The CDR3 loop reads CASKVQAGNTEAFF. The CDR3 nucleotides are TGTGCCAGTAAGGTACAGGCGGGGAACACTGAAGCTTTCTTT. Based on the CDR3 plus reference TRBV19 and TRBJ1-1, the full variable domain is DGGITQSPKYLFRKEGQNVTLSCEQNLNHDAMYWYRQDPGQGLRLIYYSQIVNDFQKGDIAEGYSVSREKKESFPLTVTSAQKNPTAFYLCASKVQAGNTEAFFGQGTRLTVV.